The 23 T cell receptor beta chains listed next were all sequenced from one sample in a study of vaccination effects on CD4 cells after COVID-19. Antigen-specific CD4+ T cells expanded by the ViraFEST assay with viral peptide pools were then sequenced. Following culture for more than 9 days, CD4+ T cells were isolated. Participants each got two BNT162b2 or mRNA-1273 vaccine doses. The assay was immunoSEQ multiplex PCR, and TCRdb's table has in-frame clones only and misses some. The profile shows approximately 13,000 clones, roughly 72% of them singletons. Their recognized antigens are unknown. The input for sequencing was CD4+ T cells from PBMCs cultured with SARS-CoV-2 spike peptides, taken after COVID-19 vaccination. These receptors came from a human donor who received a COVID-19 vaccine.

The V call is TRBV21-1, the J call TRBJ2-1; the table calls TRBD2, which could not be checked here. TRBV21-1 is classified as a pseudogene. The CDR3 runs 16 residues. The CDR3 DNA reads TGTGCCAGCAGCAGGACTAGCGGGGGTAACTACAATGAGCAGTTCTTC. Residues: CASSRTSGGNYNEQFF.

The V and J genes are TRBV19 and TRBJ1-2; no clear D. The ends were cut back, 4 bases at V and 4 bases at J, with 10 bases in the middle. This CDR3 is built from 13 residues. In germline, CDR1 is LNHDA, CDR2 SQIVND (reference sequence). The DNA for the CDR3 is TGTGCCAGTAGTAAGGGCGGGTCCTATGGCTACACCTTC. This sequence encodes CASSKGGSYGYTF.

The chain carries TRBV6-2 or TRBV6-3 and TRBJ1-2, with 7 bases matching TRBD1. Germline assignment: CDR1 MNHEY and CDR2 SVGEGT. V lost 5 bases to trimming and J lost 3 bases; unmatched junction nucleotides: 9. The CDR3 runs to 15 residues. CDR3 sequence reads: CASSDRTGFDYGYTF. CDR3 DNA sequence: TGTGCCAGCAGTGACCGGACAGGTTTTGACTATGGCTACACCTTC.

The gene calls are TRBV12-3 or TRBV12-4 and TRBJ1-2, with D hard to call. The CDR3 sequence is 13 residues long. V shed 2 bases and J shed 8 bases, with 12 bases lying between them. The CDR3 nucleotides are TGTGCCAGCAGTTTACGGGCGGGTCAGGGCTACACCTTC. It codes for CASSLRAGQGYTF.

The chain has TRBV7-2 and TRBJ1-6; D gene ambiguous. V shed 1 base and J shed 10 bases, with 8 bases lying between them. CDR3 length equals 13 residues. From germline, CDR1 is SGHTA and CDR2 FQGNSA. The CDR3 reads CASSLGTNSPLHF. The CDR3 DNA is TGTGCCAGCAGCTTAGGGACGAACTCACCCCTCCACTTT.

The rearrangement joins TRBV6-5 to TRBJ1-1; D unclear. V lost 0 bases and J lost 8, with 7 bases in between. This CDR3 is built from 12 residues. Per the germline V gene, CDR1 is MNHEY and CDR2 is SVGAGI. In nucleotides, the CDR3 is TGTGCCAGCAGTTACTCGAGTGGGGAAGCTTTCTTT. Amino acids: CASSYSSGEAFF.

This clone appeared a few times. The chain is built from TRBV5-1 and TRBJ2-7; D unresolved. This CDR3 is built from 14 residues. Germline lookup yields CDR1 SGHRS and CDR2 YFSETQ. Trimming pared 5 bases from V and 2 bases from J, leaving 14 bases between. Written as DNA, the CDR3 is TGCGCCAGCAGTCCCGGACCCTCTACCTACGAGCAGTACTTC. This codes for CASSPGPSTYEQYF.

The rearrangement joins TRBV12-3 or TRBV12-4 to TRBJ2-7; no definite D call. The CDR3 loop spans 13 amino acids. The V end was cut by 5 bases, the J end by 4 bases, with 12 bases between. The CDR3 is CASSLSERYEQYF. The DNA of the CDR3 is TGTGCCAGCAGTCTAAGCGAAAGGTACGAGCAGTACTTC.

V usage is TRBV21-1 and J usage is TRBJ1-5. TRBV21-1 is given as a pseudogene. This CDR3 spans 16 amino acids. CDR3 region: CASSKWGLGMNQPQHF. The CDR3, as DNA: TGTGCCAGCAGCAAATGGGGTTTGGGGATGAATCAGCCCCAGCATTTT.

V usage is TRBV7-2 and J usage is TRBJ2-2; unclear D gene. CDR3 length equals 13 residues. V lost 2 bases, J lost 5 bases, and 6 bases lay in between. Germline loops: CDR1 SGHTA, CDR2 FQGNSA. CDR3 nucleotide sequence: TGTGCCAGCAGCTTACCCCCAACCGGGGAGCTGTTTTTT. Encoded protein: CASSLPPTGELFF.

This clone was observed a single time. The V gene is TRBV27, the J gene TRBJ2-2; 8 bases are shared with TRBD1. The V gene end was trimmed by 3 bases and the J gene end by 5 bases; junction bases not matched to a gene: 5. Looked up from germline, CDR1 is MNHEY and CDR2 is SMNVEV (reference sequence). The CDR3 totals 15 residues. The DNA for the CDR3 is TGTGCCAGCAGTTTTTTGACAGGGGCGACCGGGGAGCTGTTTTTT. Its protein product is CASSFLTGATGELFF.

The chain combines TRBV18 with TRBJ2-2; the match to TRBD1 covers 7 bases. The germline V gene encodes CDR1 KGHSH and CDR2 LQKENI. V was clipped by 4 bases and J by 5 bases; unmatched bases: 1. This CDR3 is 13 amino acids long. The CDR3 is CASSLQGTGELFF. The CDR3 nucleotides read TGTGCCAGCTCACTACAGGGGACCGGGGAGCTGTTTTTT.

The chain links TRBV5-1 to TRBJ2-1, with 10 bases that match TRBD2. Germline CDR1 is SGHRS and CDR2 is YFSETQ. The CDR3 has 14 residues. V shed 2 bases and J 10 bases; nucleotides not matched to a gene: 6. The CDR3 region has the DNA TGCGCCAGCAGCTTTGGGACTAGCGATCGAGAGCAGTTCTTC. Protein: CASSFGTSDREQFF.

This clone was counted between two and nine times. The chain links TRBV5-5 to TRBJ1-5; D not certain. V was cut by 2 bases and J by 7 bases, with 7 bases left in between. The germline V gene has CDR1 SGHKS and CDR2 YYEKEE (reference sequence). CDR3 size: 12 residues. CDR3 bases: TGTGCCAGCAGCTTATTAGGCCAGCCCCAGCATTTT. This sequence encodes CASSLLGQPQHF.

This rearrangement joins TRBV19 to TRBJ1-1; 7 nucleotides align to TRBD1. In germline, CDR1 is LNHDA, CDR2 SQIVND (reference sequence). The CDR3 runs 14 residues. The J segment lost 7 bases and the V segment lost 8 bases, leaving 13 bases of the junction unmatched. The CDR3 nucleotides read TGTGCCAGTTCAACAGGGGCCGGACCCTATGAAGCTTTCTTT. Its protein product is CASSTGAGPYEAFF.

There are a few counts of this clone. The rearrangement links TRBV2 to TRBJ1-4; possibly TRBD1 for D (6 bases). The ends were cut back, 7 bases at V and 4 bases at J, with 13 bases in the middle. The CDR3 covers 14 residues. Germline V gene lookup returns CDR1 SNHLY and CDR2 FYNNEI. CDR3 DNA: TGTGCCAGCAAGCCAGGGGCCCTTAATGAAAAACTGTTTTTT. Translating gives CASKPGALNEKLFF.

The V call is TRBV30, the J call TRBJ1-2; D gene ambiguous. Germline V gene sequence: CDR1 GTSNPN, CDR2 SVGIG (reference sequence). Trimming took 3 bases from V and 8 from J, leaving 13 bases between them. CDR3 length: 12 amino acids. The CDR3 DNA sequence: TGTGCCTGGAGAGGCGGGCCTAAGGGCTACACCTTC. Translation gives CAWRGGPKGYTF. Filled out from reference TRBV30 and TRBJ1-2, the complete variable domain reads SQTIHQWPATLVQPVGSPLSLECTVEGTSNPNLYWYRQAAGRGLQLLFYSVGIGQISSEVPQNLSASRPQDRQFILSSKKLLLSDSGFYLCAWRGGPKGYTFGSGTRLTVV.

The chain carries TRBV6-6 and TRBJ1-5; D might be TRBD1 (6 bases). The CDR3 totals 16 residues. CDR1 is MNHNY and CDR2 is SVGAGI in the germline V gene (reference sequence). Deletions cut 2 bases from V and 1 base from J, with 12 bases between. Written as DNA, the CDR3 is TGTGCCAGCAGTTACAGGGGGGGGGACAGCAATCAGCCCCAGCATTTT. This encodes CASSYRGGDSNQPQHF.

The chain recombines TRBV21-1 with TRBJ1-4; the table's D call of TRBD1 was not tested on the DNA. TRBV21-1 is listed as a pseudogene. This CDR3 has 16 amino acids. The CDR3 nucleotides read TGTGCCAGCACCACAGGGGGGAAGGCAACTAATGAAAAACTGTTTTTT. As protein: CASTTGGKATNEKLFF.

This chain joins TRBV30 and TRBJ2-1, with TRBD2 as a possible D gene (6 bases). The CDR3 extends over 13 amino acids. V lost 0 bases to trimming and J lost 8 bases, with 11 bases between them. CDR1 and CDR2 (germline): GTSNPN, SVGIG (reference sequence). The CDR3 DNA reads TGTGCCTGGAGTGTACTAGCTCCATATGAGCAGTTCTTC. This encodes CAWSVLAPYEQFF.

The chain uses TRBV7-6 and TRBJ2-2; D ambiguous. V was shortened by 3 bases and J by 3 bases, with 2 bases between the two germline ends. The CDR3 contains 12 residues. CDR1 is SGHVS and CDR2 is FNYEAQ in the germline V gene. The CDR3 DNA reads as TGTGCCAGCAGCTTGGACACCGGGGAGCTGTTTTTT. Amino acid sequence: CASSLDTGELFF.

This sequence joins TRBV29-1 and TRBJ2-5; 9 positions match TRBD1. Germline V gene lookup returns CDR1 SQVTM and CDR2 ANQGSEA. CDR3 length equals 13 residues. With 3 bases clipped from V and 8 bases from J, the junction kept 7 bases outside the gene matches. As DNA, the CDR3 is TGCAGCGTTGAGGGGGACAGGGAACGTACCCAGTACTTC. Amino acid sequence: CSVEGDRERTQYF.

By frequency in the sample, this clone is medium-sized. CDR3 nucleotide sequence: TGTGCCAGCAGCTTAGAACTGACCGGGGAGCTGTTTTTT. Residues: CASSLELTGELFF. The chain couples TRBV5-5 to TRBJ2-2; no reliable D call. Trimming removed 2 bases at V and 5 bases at J, with 7 bases between. The CDR3 is 13 amino acids. Germline assignment: CDR1 SGHKS and CDR2 YYEKEE (reference sequence). Complete variable domain (other parts from reference TRBV5-5 and TRBJ2-2): DAGVTQSPTHLIKTRGQQVTLRCSPISGHKSVSWYQQVLGQGPQFIFQYYEKEERGRGNFPDRFSARQFPNYSSELNVNALLLGDSALYLCASSLELTGELFFGEGSRLTVL.